Shown below are 5 T cell receptor beta chains from a single sample sequenced in a study of blood T cell repertoires in COVID-19. Clones were sequenced by immunoSEQ multiplex PCR, and TCRdb holds only the in-frame ones, with some missing. The data contain fewer than 250,000 clones, 85% of them singletons. Sequencing input: peripheral blood. The origin of the receptors is a woman aged 60-70 years with active or convalescent COVID-19.

The J gene is TRBJ1-1, the V gene TRBV3-1 (or the pseudogene TRBV3-2), with 8 nucleotides matching TRBD1. This CDR3 is built from 16 residues. V lost 5 bases, J lost 6 bases, and 14 bases stayed unmatched. From germline, CDR1 is LGHDT and CDR2 YNNKEL (reference sequence). The CDR3 here is CASSLQGVKDGAEAFF. The CDR3 coding sequence is TGTGCCAGCAGCTTACAGGGGGTGAAGGATGGCGCTGAAGCTTTCTTT.

The chain uses TRBV7-9 and TRBJ2-6; tentatively, D is TRBD1 (5 bases). The CDR3 runs 17 residues. With 7 bases removed from V and 0 bases from J, the gap between germline ends came to 16 bases. Looked up from germline, CDR1 is SEHNR and CDR2 is FQNEAQ (reference sequence). CDR3 nucleotides: TGTGCCAGCAATGCGACAGCGACCACCTCTGGGGCCAACGTCCTGACTTTC. This translates into CASNATATTSGANVLTF.

V and J are TRBV19 and TRBJ1-1; a weak D match, TRBD1 (5 bases). Trimming removed 10 bases at V and 4 bases at J, with 13 bases between. The germline V gene encodes CDR1 LNHDA and CDR2 SQIVND (reference sequence). The CDR3 has 12 residues. CDR3 bases: TGTGCCACCTCGTGGGGGGGCACTGAAGCTTTCTTT. Its protein product is CATSWGGTEAFF. The whole variable domain, filled in from reference TRBV19 and TRBJ1-1, reads DGGITQSPKYLFRKEGQNVTLSCEQNLNHDAMYWYRQDPGQGLRLIYYSQIVNDFQKGDIAEGYSVSREKKESFPLTVTSAQKNPTAFYLCATSWGGTEAFFGQGTRLTVV.

The chain combines TRBV5-1 with TRBJ2-1; 9 bases match TRBD1. V lost 0 bases and J lost 0; bases outside the gene matches: 7. From germline, CDR1 is SGHRS and CDR2 YFSETQ. CDR3 size: 18 residues. The CDR3 here is CASSLVQGALSSYNEQFF. DNA for the CDR3: TGCGCCAGCAGCTTGGTACAGGGGGCCCTGAGCTCCTACAATGAGCAGTTCTTC.

The rearrangement joins TRBV5-1 to TRBJ1-4, with D perhaps matching TRBD1 (6 bases). Trimming removed 2 bases from V and 0 bases from J, with 17 bases in between. Germline CDR1 SGHRS, CDR2 YFSETQ. The CDR3 has 18 amino acids. CDR3 nucleotide sequence: TGCGCCAGCAGCTTTCGGGACACTCAACTTGCAACTAATGAAAAACTGTTTTTT. Amino acid sequence: CASSFRDTQLATNEKLFF.